This T cell receptor (beta chain) was identified during a study of shared clonotypes between healthy human individuals. The CDR3 totals 14 residues. The germline V gene encodes CDR1 SGHTA and CDR2 FQGNSA. V was clipped by 0 bases and J by 14 bases, with 16 bases between them. Here immunoSEQ multiplex PCR was the method, and the copy in TCRdb shows in-frame clones only, minus some. Among a few million clones listed, about 90% were seen once. This clone was picked up a small number of times. The sequence was obtained from a man aged 18 to 29 in good health. Some clones in this sample may be carry-over from other donors' samples. The sequencing sample was made of naive CD4+ T cells from PBMCs. Subset specified: CD45RA+ positively selected. The chain combines TRBV7-2 with TRBJ1-4, with D uncertain. CDR3 region: CASSLAPSPGWLFF. The CDR3 region has the DNA TGTGCCAGCAGCTTAGCCCCCTCTCCCGGATGGCTGTTTTTT.